This T cell receptor (beta chain) was documented in a study of blood T cell repertoires in COVID-19. TCRdb's table, derived via immunoSEQ multiplex PCR, lists solely in-frame clones and lacks some. The sample yields over 200,000 clones, about nine tenths seen once. The sequencing sample was made of PBMCs or T cells enriched from blood (not recorded which). This sequence originates from a woman aged 30 to 39 with acute COVID-19.

The CDR3 nucleotides read TGTGCCGGAGGGACCTTAGCTACAGATACGCAGTATTTT. This codes for CAGGTLATDTQYF. This chain joins TRBV28 and TRBJ2-3, with a possible D match to TRBD2 (6 bases). With 11 bases removed from V and 3 bases from J, the gap between germline ends came to 15 bases. This CDR3 contains 13 residues. CDR1 and CDR2 (germline): MDHEN, SYDVKM.